What follows are 9 T cell receptor beta chains derived from one specimen sequenced in a study of T cells in Graves' hyperthyroidism and ophthalmopathy. RNA transcripts yielded amplified TCR beta CDR3 regions. Carried out on the TCR CDR3, a first-round RT-PCR used the HTBI primer set. In TCRdb, the multiplex PCR reads were re-called with MiXCR into one record per CDR3 protein. This table holds around 660,000 distinct CDR3 sequences, 45% found once. The sample consisted of peripheral blood or thyroid tissue (not recorded which). All receptors come from an adult man with Graves' disease, either hyperthyroidism or ophthalmopathy (not recorded which).

The chain recombines TRBV6-5 with TRBJ1-1; the match to TRBD1 covers 8 bases. CDR1 is MNHEY and CDR2 is SVGAGI in the germline V gene. The CDR3 totals 14 residues. V dropped 4 bases and J dropped 8; count of bases not matched to a gene: 9. CDR3 in amino acids: CASSFRGPPAEAFF. The CDR3 DNA reads as TGTGCCAGCAGTTTCAGGGGGCCGCCGGCGGAAGCTTTCTTT.

This clonotype was seen many times. V is TRBV7-6 and J is TRBJ1-5; a possible D gene is TRBD1 (6 bases). The CDR3 extends over 18 amino acids. Germline lookup yields CDR1 SGHVS and CDR2 FNYEAQ. The V end was cut by 1 base, the J end by 12 bases, with 28 bases between. The chain's CDR3 is CASSLVSRGDLGNLLQHF. The CDR3 nucleotides are TGTGCCAGCAGCTTAGTAAGCAGGGGCGACTTGGGAAATCTGCTCCAGCATTTT. Filled out from reference TRBV7-6 and TRBJ1-5, the complete variable domain reads GAGVSQSPRYKVTKRGQDVALRCDPISGHVSLYWYRQALGQGPEFLTYFNYEAQQDKSGLPNDRFSAERPEGSISTLTIQRTEQRDSAMYRCASSLVSRGDLGNLLQHFGDGTRLSIL.

About this clonotype itself: Since a much larger clone is just one base distant, this may be a read error. This chain joins TRBV7-2 and TRBJ2-2; a possible D gene is TRBD2 (5 bases). Germline values: CDR1 SGHTA, CDR2 FQGNSA. The CDR3 length is 13 residues. In DNA, the CDR3 is TGTGCCAGCAGCCCACAGCGCACCGGGGAGCCGTTTTTT. This translates into CASSPQRTGEPFF.

The rearrangement uses TRBV29-1 and TRBJ1-2; TRBD1 matches at 7 bases. This CDR3 region has 12 residues. J lost 8 bases, V lost 8 bases, and 11 bases had no gene match. The germline CDR1 and CDR2 sequences are SQVTM and ANQGSEA. Here the CDR3 DNA reads TGCAGCTTCGTTCGACAGGGACAGGGCTACACCTTC. This codes for CSFVRQGQGYTF.

This clonotype was seen at least ten times. The chain uses TRBV19 and TRBJ2-2; TRBD1 matches at 9 bases. Germline V gene sequence: CDR1 LNHDA, CDR2 SQIVND (reference sequence). Trimming took 4 bases from V and 4 from J; bases not matched to a gene: 4. The CDR3 runs 15 residues. CDR3 nucleotides: TGTGCCAGTAGTACCTCGACAGGGGGCACCGGGGAGCTGTTTTTT. Its translation: CASSTSTGGTGELFF.

The chain couples TRBV25-1 to TRBJ1-5; possible D gene TRBD1, 5 bases. The germline V gene encodes CDR1 MGHDK and CDR2 SYGVNS. The CDR3 is 13 residues long. V lost 7 bases to trimming and J lost 5 bases, with 12 bases between them. The CDR3 sequence is CASTSGPHQPQHF. The CDR3 nucleotides are TGTGCCAGCACCTCGGGGCCCCATCAGCCCCAGCATTTT.

The chain recombines TRBV7-8 with TRBJ1-3; 7 positions agree with TRBD1. V shed 3 bases, J shed 0 bases, and the junction held 5 bases outside the gene matches. The CDR3 has 16 amino acids. Germline CDR1 and CDR2: SGHVS and FQNEAQ. The CDR3 loop reads CASSFVRDSSGNTIYF. CDR3 DNA sequence: TGTGCCAGCAGCTTTGTGCGGGACAGCTCTGGAAACACCATATATTTT.

In this sample, this clonotype turned up many times. The rearrangement links TRBV10-3 to TRBJ1-4; TRBD1 is a possible D gene (5 bases). Germline V gene lookup returns CDR1 ENHRY and CDR2 SYGVKD. Trimming removed 2 bases from V and 11 bases from J, with 12 bases in between. The CDR3 is made up of 13 amino acids. The DNA of the CDR3 is TGTGCCATCAGTGAGAGACGAGGGACGAAACTGTTTTTT. Translation gives CAISERRGTKLFF.

This clonotype was counted a few times. The chain combines TRBV7-8 with TRBJ1-1; 7 bases fit TRBD1. The trim removed 0 bases at V and 1 base at J, leaving 5 bases unmatched. Looked up from germline, CDR1 is SGHVS and CDR2 is FQNEAQ. CDR3 length: 16 amino acids. CDR3 protein: CASSLAWRDRNTEAFF. In DNA form, the CDR3 reads TGTGCCAGCAGCTTAGCTTGGAGGGACAGGAACACTGAAGCTTTCTTT.